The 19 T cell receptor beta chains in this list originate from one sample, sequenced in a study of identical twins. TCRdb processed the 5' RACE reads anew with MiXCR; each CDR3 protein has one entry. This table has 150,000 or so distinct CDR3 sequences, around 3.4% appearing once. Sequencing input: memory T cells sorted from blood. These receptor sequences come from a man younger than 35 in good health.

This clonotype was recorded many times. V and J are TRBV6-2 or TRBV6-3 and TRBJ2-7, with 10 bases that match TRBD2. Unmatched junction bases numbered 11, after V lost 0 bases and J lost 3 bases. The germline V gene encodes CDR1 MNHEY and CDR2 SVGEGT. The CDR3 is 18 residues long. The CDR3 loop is CASSYSKLASGSFYEQYF. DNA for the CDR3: TGTGCCAGCAGTTACTCGAAGTTGGCTAGCGGGAGTTTCTACGAGCAGTACTTC.

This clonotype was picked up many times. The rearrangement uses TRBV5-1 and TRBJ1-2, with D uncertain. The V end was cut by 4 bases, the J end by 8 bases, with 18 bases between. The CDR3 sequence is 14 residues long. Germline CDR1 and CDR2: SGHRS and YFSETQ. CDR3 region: CASSRNPGEAGYTF. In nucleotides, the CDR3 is TGCGCCAGCAGCCGGAACCCCGGGGAAGCGGGCTACACCTTC. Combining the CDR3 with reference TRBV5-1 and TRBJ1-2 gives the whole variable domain KAGVTQTPRYLIKTRGQQVTLSCSPISGHRSVSWYQQTPGQGLQFLFEYFSETQRNKGNFPGRFSGRQFSNSRSEMNVSTLELGDSALYLCASSRNPGEAGYTFGSGTRLTVV.

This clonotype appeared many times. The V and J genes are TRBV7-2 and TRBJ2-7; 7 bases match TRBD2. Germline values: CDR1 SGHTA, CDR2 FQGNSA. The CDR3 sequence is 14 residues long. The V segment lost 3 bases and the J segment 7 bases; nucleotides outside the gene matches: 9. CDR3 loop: CASSLAGASREQYF. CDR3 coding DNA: TGTGCCAGCAGCTTGGCGGGAGCCTCGCGGGAGCAGTACTTC. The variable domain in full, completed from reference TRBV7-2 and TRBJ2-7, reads GAGVSQSPSNKVTEKGKDVELRCDPISGHTALYWYRQSLGQGLEFLIYFQGNSAPDKSGLPSDRFSAERTGGSVSTLTIQRTQQEDSAVYLCASSLAGASREQYFGPGTRLTVT.

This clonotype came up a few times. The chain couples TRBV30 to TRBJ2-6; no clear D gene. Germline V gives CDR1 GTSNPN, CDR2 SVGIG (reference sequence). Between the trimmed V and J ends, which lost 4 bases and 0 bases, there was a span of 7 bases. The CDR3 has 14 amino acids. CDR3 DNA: TGTGCCTGGAACCCAGCCTCTGGGGCCAACGTCCTGACTTTC. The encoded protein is CAWNPASGANVLTF. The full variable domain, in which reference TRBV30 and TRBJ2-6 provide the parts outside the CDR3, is SQTIHQWPATLVQPVGSPLSLECTVEGTSNPNLYWYRQAAGRGLQLLFYSVGIGQISSEVPQNLSASRPQDRQFILSSKKLLLSDSGFYLCAWNPASGANVLTFGAGSRLTVL.

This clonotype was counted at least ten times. The CDR3 DNA reads as TGTGCCAGCAGCTTGGGGGGCCAGGGGATTCAGTACTTC. Amino acid sequence: CASSLGGQGIQYF. The chain is built from TRBV5-5 and TRBJ2-4; tentatively, D is TRBD1 (6 bases). This CDR3 is 13 amino acids long. Germline V gives CDR1 SGHKS, CDR2 YYEKEE (reference sequence). The germline V and J ends were trimmed by 0 bases and 10 bases, with 11 bases remaining between them.

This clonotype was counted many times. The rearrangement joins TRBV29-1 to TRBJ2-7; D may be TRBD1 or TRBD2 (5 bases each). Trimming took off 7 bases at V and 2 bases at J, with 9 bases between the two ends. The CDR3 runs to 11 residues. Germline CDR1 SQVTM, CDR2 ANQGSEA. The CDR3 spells CSGETAYEQYF. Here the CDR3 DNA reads TGCAGCGGGGAGACAGCCTACGAGCAGTACTTC.

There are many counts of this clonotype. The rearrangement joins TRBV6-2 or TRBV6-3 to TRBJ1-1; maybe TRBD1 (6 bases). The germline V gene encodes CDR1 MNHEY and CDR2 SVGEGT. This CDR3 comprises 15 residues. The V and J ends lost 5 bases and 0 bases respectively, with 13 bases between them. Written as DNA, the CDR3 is TGTGCCAGCAGTAGACCTCAGGGGTTGAACACTGAAGCTTTCTTT. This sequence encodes CASSRPQGLNTEAFF.

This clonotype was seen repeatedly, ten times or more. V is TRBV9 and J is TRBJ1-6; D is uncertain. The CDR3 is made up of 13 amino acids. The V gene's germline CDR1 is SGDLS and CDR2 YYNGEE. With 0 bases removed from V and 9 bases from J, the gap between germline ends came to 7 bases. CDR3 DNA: TGTGCCAGCAGCGTAGGTACAGCTTCACCCCTCCACTTT. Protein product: CASSVGTASPLHF.

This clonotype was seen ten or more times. The CDR3 reads CASSLARGTANEKLFF. The CDR3, as DNA: TGTGCCAGCAGCTTGGCCAGGGGGACGGCTAATGAAAAACTGTTTTTT. The genes are TRBV5-5 and TRBJ1-4, with 7 bases that match TRBD1. The CDR3 contains 16 residues. Per the germline V gene, CDR1 is SGHKS and CDR2 is YYEKEE (reference sequence). Unmatched junction bases numbered 5, after V lost 0 bases and J lost 3 bases.

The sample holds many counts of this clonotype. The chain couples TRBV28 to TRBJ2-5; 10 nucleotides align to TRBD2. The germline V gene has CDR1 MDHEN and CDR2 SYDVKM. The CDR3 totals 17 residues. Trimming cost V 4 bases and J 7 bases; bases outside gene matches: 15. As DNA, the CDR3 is TGTGCCAGCAGTTCCAAATTTACTAGCGGGAACCTTCGGACCCAGTACTTC. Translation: CASSSKFTSGNLRTQYF.

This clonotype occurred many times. The CDR3 nucleotides are TGCAGTGCAAGGAATTCTACTGGAAACACCATATATTTT. Encoded protein: CSARNSTGNTIYF. The gene calls are TRBV20-1 and TRBJ1-3; no definite D call. Per the germline V gene, CDR1 is DFQATT and CDR2 is SNEGSKA (reference sequence). The CDR3 is made up of 13 amino acids. Trimming cost V 6 bases and J 2 bases, with 11 bases left between them.

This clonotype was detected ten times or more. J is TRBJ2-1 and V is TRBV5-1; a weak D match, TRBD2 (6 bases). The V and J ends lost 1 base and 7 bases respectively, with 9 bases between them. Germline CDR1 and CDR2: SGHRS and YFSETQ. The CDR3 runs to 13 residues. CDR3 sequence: CASSLQGLNEQFF. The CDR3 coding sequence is TGCGCCAGCAGCTTGCAGGGACTGAATGAGCAGTTCTTC.

CDR3 protein: CASSPGLAGGPYNEQFF. The CDR3 DNA reads as TGTGCCAGCTCACCAGGGCTAGCGGGAGGGCCCTACAATGAGCAGTTCTTC. J is TRBJ2-1 and V is TRBV18; TRBD2 agrees at 12 bases. The CDR3 runs 17 residues. Germline assignment: CDR1 KGHSH and CDR2 LQKENI. V was pared by 2 bases and J by 2 bases, with 4 bases of the junction left unmatched.

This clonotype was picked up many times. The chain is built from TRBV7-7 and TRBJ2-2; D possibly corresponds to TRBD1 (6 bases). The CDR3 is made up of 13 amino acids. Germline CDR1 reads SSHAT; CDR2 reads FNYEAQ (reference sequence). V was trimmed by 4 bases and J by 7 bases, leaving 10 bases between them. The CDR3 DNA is TGTGCCAGCAGCTCGGACAGATTCGGGGAGCTGTTTTTT. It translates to CASSSDRFGELFF.

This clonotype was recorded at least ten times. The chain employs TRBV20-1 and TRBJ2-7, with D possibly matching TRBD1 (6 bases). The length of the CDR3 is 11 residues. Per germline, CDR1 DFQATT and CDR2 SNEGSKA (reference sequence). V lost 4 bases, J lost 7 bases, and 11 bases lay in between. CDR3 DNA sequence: TGCAGTGCTACCTTAGGACAGGAGCAGTACGTC. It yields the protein CSATLGQEQYV.

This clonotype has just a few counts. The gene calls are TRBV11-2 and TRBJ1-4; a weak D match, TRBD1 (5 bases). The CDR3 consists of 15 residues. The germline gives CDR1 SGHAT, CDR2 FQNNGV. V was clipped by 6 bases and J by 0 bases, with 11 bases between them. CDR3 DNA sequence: TGTGCCAGCAGACGTGGGACCTCAACTAATGAAAAACTGTTTTTT. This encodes CASRRGTSTNEKLFF.

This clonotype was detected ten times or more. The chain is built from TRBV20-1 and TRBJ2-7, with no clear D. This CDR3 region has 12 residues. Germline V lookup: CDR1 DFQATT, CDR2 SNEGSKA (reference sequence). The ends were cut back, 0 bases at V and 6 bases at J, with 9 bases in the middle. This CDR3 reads CSARDRSGEQYF. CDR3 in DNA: TGCAGTGCTAGAGATCGAAGTGGCGAGCAGTACTTC.

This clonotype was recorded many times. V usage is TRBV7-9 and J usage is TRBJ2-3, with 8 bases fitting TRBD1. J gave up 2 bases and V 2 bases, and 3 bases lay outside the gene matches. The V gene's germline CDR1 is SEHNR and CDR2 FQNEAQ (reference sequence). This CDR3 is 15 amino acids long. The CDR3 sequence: CASSLSGQVTDTQYF. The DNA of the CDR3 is TGTGCCAGCAGCTTATCGGGACAGGTCACAGATACGCAGTATTTT. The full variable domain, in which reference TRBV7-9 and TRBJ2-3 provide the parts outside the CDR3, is DTGVSQNPRHKITKRGQNVTFRCDPISEHNRLYWYRQTLGQGPEFLTYFQNEAQLEKSRLLSDRFSAERPKGSFSTLEIQRTEQGDSAMYLCASSLSGQVTDTQYFGPGTRLTVL.

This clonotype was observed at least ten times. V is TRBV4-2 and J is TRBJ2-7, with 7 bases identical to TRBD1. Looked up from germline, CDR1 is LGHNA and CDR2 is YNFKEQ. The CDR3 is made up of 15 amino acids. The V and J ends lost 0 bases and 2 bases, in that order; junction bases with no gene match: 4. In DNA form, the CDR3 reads TGTGCCAGCAGCCAAGACTTTGGACAGGCCTACGAGCAGTACTTC. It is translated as CASSQDFGQAYEQYF.